The rows below give T cell receptor beta chains drawn from one sample of a study of T cells in Graves' hyperthyroidism and ophthalmopathy. One entry per CDR3 protein, called by TCRdb with MiXCR from the multiplex PCR reads. This table holds hundreds of thousands of distinct CDR3 sequences, approximately 25% found once. Sequencing used blood. Source of these receptors: a woman between 25 and 40 years old with Graves' ophthalmopathy. Each CDR3 is given with its conserved first and last residue. A D gene is named only where the DNA matches it firmly. Size values are once, few and many counts, or a class for expanded clones, and some rows have none.

j_call | clone_size | d_call | v_call | cdr3_aa | cdr3_nt
TRBJ2-5 | many | TRBD1 | TRBV28 | CASSFGTGAQETQYF | TGTGCCAGCAGTTTTGGAACAGGGGCGCAAGAGACCCAGTACTTC
TRBJ2-5 | many | TRBD1 | TRBV27 | CASGTGWLKTQYF | TGTGCCTCCGGGACAGGGTGGTTGAAGACCCAGTACTTC
TRBJ1-1 | - | - | TRBV6-1 | CASSARRQPNTEAFF | TGTGCCAGCAGTGCCCGCCGTCAGCCCAACACTGAAGCTTTCTTT
TRBJ1-1 | - | - | TRBV6-1 | CASSAWGDTEAFF | TGTGCCAGCAGTGCGTGGGGCGACACTGAAGCTTTCTTT
TRBJ1-1 | - | - | TRBV20-1 | CSASSWVNTEAFF | TGCAGTGCTAGTTCGTGGGTGAACACTGAAGCTTTCTTT
TRBJ1-1 | many | - | TRBV6-1 | CASSEFGGMNTEAFF | TGTGCCAGCAGTGAATTCGGGGGAATGAACACTGAAGCTTTCTTT
TRBJ1-1 | - | TRBD1 | TRBV4-2 | CASSHTGQGMNTEAFF | TGTGCCAGCAGCCACACGGGACAGGGAATGAACACTGAAGCTTTCTTT
TRBJ2-2 | - | - | TRBV12-3/TRBV12-4 | CASTTSGRDTGELFF | TGTGCCAGCACCACCAGCGGGCGGGACACCGGGGAGCTGTTTTTT
TRBJ2-7 | many | - | TRBV6-5 | CASSYGLGGTTYEQYF | TGTGCCAGCAGTTACGGCTTGGGGGGGACAACCTACGAGCAGTACTTC
TRBJ1-1 | - | - | TRBV28 | CASRYLREGNTEAFF | TGTGCCAGCAGATACCTCAGGGAGGGGAACACTGAAGCTTTCTTT
TRBJ1-1 | few | - | TRBV6-2/TRBV6-3 | CASSYAGAPGTEAFF | TGTGCCAGCAGTTACGCGGGGGCGCCGGGCACTGAAGCTTTCTTT
TRBJ2-7 | many | TRBD1 | TRBV11-2 | CASSRTPGQGYYEQYF | TGTGCCAGCAGCCGTACCCCGGGACAGGGGTACTACGAGCAGTACTTC
TRBJ2-7 | - | - | TRBV29-1 | CSVGELRSSYEQYF | TGCAGCGTGGGGGAGTTGCGCAGCTCCTACGAGCAGTACTTC
TRBJ2-5 | - | - | TRBV24-1 | CATSEPSGQQETQYF | TGTGCCACCAGTGAACCTTCCGGACAGCAAGAGACCCAGTACTTC
TRBJ2-7 | many | TRBD2 | TRBV7-9 | CASSTMGGTYEQYF | TGTGCCAGCAGTACTATGGGGGGGACCTACGAGCAGTACTTC
TRBJ1-2 | - | - | TRBV12-3/TRBV12-4 | CASSLGGRARSYGYTF | TGTGCCAGCAGTTTAGGCGGCAGGGCTAGATCCTATGGCTACACCTTC
TRBJ2-7 | - | TRBD1 | TRBV11-2 | CASSLGQGAFYYEQYF | TGTGCCAGCAGCTTAGGTCAGGGGGCTTTCTACTACGAGCAGTACTTC
TRBJ2-5 | - | TRBD2 | TRBV11-2 | CASSLVASGRGGQETQYF | TGTGCCAGCAGCTTAGTGGCTAGCGGGAGAGGGGGTCAAGAGACCCAGTACTTC
TRBJ2-2 | few | - | TRBV12-3/TRBV12-4 | CASSPLSAAEWTGELFF | TGTGCCAGCAGTCCGTTATCCGCGGCGGAATGGACCGGGGAGCTGTTTTTT
TRBJ2-2 | - | - | TRBV5-1 | CASSLNRDTGELFF | TGCGCCAGCAGCTTGAACAGGGACACCGGGGAGCTGTTTTTT
TRBJ1-6 | few | TRBD1 | TRBV20-1 | CSARDPTGVNSPLHF | TGCAGTGCTAGAGATCCGACAGGGGTCAATTCACCCCTCCACTTT
TRBJ2-2 | - | - | TRBV11-2 | CASRSGPDIGELFF | TGTGCCAGCAGATCGGGACCGGACATCGGGGAGCTGTTTTTT
TRBJ1-3 | few | - | TRBV6-1 | CASSTVWRANGNTIYF | TGTGCCAGCAGCACCGTCTGGAGGGCAAATGGAAACACCATATATTTT
TRBJ1-2 | many | TRBD1 | TRBV19 | CASSIGQGASYGYTF | TGTGCCAGTAGTATCGGACAGGGAGCCTCCTATGGCTACACCTTC
TRBJ2-5 | many | - | TRBV24-1 | CATSDLGGRWEQETQYF | TGTGCCACCAGTGACCTGGGGGGCAGATGGGAACAAGAGACCCAGTACTTC
TRBJ1-1 | - | - | TRBV19 | CASSPRVEWNTEAFF | TGTGCCAGTAGTCCGCGGGTCGAGTGGAACACTGAAGCTTTCTTT
TRBJ1-1 | few | - | TRBV19 | CASSEGRRTEAFF | TGTGCCAGTAGTGAGGGGCGCCGGACTGAAGCTTTCTTT
TRBJ2-7 | many | TRBD2 | TRBV3-1 | CASSRGGVSYEQYF | TGTGCCAGCAGCCGGGGAGGGGTATCCTACGAGCAGTACTTC
TRBJ1-2 | many | - | TRBV2 | CASSAQGAYGYTF | TGTGCCAGCAGTGCCCAGGGAGCCTATGGCTACACCTTC
TRBJ2-7 | - | - | TRBV7-9 | CASSLVREEQYF | TGTGCCAGCAGCTTAGTTCGGGAAGAGCAGTACTTC
TRBJ2-4 | few | TRBD2 | TRBV6-1 | CASSEDHQLAGGKIYKNIQYF | TGTGCCAGCAGTGAGGACCACCAACTAGCGGGGGGGAAGATCTACAAAAACATTCAGTACTTC
TRBJ1-2 | many | - | TRBV20-1 | CSARDRVGTNYGYTF | TGCAGTGCTAGAGATCGGGTAGGAACCAACTATGGCTACACCTTC